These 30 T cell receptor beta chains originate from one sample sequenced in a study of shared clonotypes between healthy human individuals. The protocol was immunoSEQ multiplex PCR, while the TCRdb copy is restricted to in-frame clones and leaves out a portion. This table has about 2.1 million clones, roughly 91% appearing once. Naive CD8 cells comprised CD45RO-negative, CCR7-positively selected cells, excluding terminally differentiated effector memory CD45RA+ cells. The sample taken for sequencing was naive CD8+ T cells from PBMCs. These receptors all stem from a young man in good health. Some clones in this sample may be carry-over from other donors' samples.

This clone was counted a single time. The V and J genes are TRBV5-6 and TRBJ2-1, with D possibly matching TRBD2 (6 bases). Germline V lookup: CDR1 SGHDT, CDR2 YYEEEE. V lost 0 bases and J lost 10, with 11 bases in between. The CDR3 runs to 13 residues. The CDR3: CASSLGGVREQFF. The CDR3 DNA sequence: TGTGCCAGCAGCTTGGGCGGGGTTCGGGAGCAGTTCTTC.

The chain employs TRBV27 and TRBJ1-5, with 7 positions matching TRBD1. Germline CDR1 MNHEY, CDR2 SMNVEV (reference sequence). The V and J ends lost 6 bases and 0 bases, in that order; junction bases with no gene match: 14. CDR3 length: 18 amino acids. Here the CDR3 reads CASSQTAVAGGSNQPQHF. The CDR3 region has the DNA TGTGCCAGCAGCCAAACCGCGGTGGCAGGGGGTAGCAATCAGCCCCAGCATTTT.

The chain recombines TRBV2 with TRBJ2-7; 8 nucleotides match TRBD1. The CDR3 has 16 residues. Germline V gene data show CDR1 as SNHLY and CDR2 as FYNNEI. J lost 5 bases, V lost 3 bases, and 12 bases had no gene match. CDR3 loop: CASSDRTGNPIHEQYF. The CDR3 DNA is TGTGCCAGCAGTGATAGGACAGGGAACCCCATCCACGAGCAGTACTTC.

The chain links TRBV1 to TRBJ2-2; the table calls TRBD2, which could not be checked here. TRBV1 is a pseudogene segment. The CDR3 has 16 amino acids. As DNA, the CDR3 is TGCACCAGCAGCCATTCGACTGGTACGAACACCGGGGAGCTGTTTTTT. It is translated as CTSSHSTGTNTGELFF.

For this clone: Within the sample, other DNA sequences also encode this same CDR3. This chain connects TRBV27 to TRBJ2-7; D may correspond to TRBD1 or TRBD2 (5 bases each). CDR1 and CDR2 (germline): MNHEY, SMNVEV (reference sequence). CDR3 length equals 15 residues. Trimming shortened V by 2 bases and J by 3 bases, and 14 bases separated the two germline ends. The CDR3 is CASSLAGTGGYEQYF. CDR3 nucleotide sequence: TGTGCCAGCAGTTTAGCCGGGACCGGAGGCTACGAGCAGTACTTC.

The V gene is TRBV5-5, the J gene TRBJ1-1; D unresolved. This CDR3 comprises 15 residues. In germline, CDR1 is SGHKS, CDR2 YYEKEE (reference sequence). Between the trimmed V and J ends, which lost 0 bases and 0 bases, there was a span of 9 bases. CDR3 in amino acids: CASSLGRRMNTEAFF. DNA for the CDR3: TGTGCCAGCAGCTTGGGTAGACGGATGAACACTGAAGCTTTCTTT.

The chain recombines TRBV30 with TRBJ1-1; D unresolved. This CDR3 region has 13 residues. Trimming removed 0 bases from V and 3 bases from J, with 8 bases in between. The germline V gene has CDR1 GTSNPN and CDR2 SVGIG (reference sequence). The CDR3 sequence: CAWSVGGYTEAFF. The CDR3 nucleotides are TGTGCCTGGAGTGTTGGAGGCTACACTGAAGCTTTCTTT. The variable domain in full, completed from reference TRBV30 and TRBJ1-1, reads SQTIHQWPATLVQPVGSPLSLECTVEGTSNPNLYWYRQAAGRGLQLLFYSVGIGQISSEVPQNLSASRPQDRQFILSSKKLLLSDSGFYLCAWSVGGYTEAFFGQGTRLTVV.

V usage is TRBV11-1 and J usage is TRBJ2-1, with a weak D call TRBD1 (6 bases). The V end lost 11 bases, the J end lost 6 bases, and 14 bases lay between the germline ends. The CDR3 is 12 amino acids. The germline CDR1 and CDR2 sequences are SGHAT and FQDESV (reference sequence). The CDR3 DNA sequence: TGTGCCGCTCAGGGGTCTGGCAATGAGCAGTTCTTC. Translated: CAAQGSGNEQFF.

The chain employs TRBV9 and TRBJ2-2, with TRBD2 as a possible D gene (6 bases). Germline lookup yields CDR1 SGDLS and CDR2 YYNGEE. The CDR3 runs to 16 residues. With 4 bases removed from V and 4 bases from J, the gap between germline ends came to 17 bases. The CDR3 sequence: CASSPQSGVSTGELFF. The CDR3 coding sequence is TGTGCCAGCAGCCCCCAATCGGGGGTTAGCACCGGGGAGCTGTTTTTT.

CDR3 region: CASSSSSTYYGYTF. CDR3 nucleotides: TGTGCCAGTAGCAGCAGTTCGACCTACTATGGCTACACCTTC. This rearrangement joins TRBV27 to TRBJ1-2; D is undetermined. The length of the CDR3 is 14 residues. V dropped 9 bases and J dropped 3 bases, with 17 bases sitting between them. CDR1 is MNHEY and CDR2 is SMNVEV in the germline V gene (reference sequence).

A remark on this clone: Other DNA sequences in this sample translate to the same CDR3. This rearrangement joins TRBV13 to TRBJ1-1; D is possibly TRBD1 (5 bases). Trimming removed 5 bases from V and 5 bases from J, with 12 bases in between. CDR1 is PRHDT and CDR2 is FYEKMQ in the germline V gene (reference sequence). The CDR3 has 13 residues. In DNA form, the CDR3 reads TGTGCCAGCAGCCCGGGCGAGGGGACTGAAGCTTTCTTT. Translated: CASSPGEGTEAFF.

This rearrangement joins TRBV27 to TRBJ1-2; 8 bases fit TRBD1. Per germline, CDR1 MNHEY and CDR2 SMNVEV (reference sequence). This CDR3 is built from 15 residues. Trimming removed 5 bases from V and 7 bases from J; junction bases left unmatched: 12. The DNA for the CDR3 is TGTGCCAGCAGTGCCTACCAGGGGGCCTGGTTTGGCTACACCTTC. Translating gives CASSAYQGAWFGYTF.

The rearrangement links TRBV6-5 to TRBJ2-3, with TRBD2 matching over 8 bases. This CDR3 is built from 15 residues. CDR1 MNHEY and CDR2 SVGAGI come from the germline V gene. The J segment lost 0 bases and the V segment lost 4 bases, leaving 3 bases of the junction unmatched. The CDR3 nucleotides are TGTGCCAGCAGTTCCACGGGGGGGAGCACAGATACGCAGTATTTT. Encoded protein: CASSSTGGSTDTQYF.

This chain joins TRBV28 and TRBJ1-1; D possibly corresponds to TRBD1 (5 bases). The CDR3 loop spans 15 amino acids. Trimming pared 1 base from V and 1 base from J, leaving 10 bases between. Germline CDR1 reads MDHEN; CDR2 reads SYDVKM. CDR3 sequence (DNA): TGTGCCAGCAGTTTATTCCCAGGGAAGAACACTGAAGCTTTCTTT. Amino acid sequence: CASSLFPGKNTEAFF.

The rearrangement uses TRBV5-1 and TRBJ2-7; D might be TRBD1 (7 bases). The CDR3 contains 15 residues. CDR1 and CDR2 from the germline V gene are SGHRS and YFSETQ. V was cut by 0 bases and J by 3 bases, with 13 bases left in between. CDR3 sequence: CASSLETGRYYEQYF. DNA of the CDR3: TGCGCCAGCAGCTTGGAGACAGGGAGGTACTACGAGCAGTACTTC.

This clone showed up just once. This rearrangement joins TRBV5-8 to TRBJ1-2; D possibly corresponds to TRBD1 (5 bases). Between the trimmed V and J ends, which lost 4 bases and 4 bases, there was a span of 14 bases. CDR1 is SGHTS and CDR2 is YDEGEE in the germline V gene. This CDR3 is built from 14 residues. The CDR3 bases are TGTGCCAGCAGCGCCGGGACGCACTTCTATGGCTACACCTTC. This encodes CASSAGTHFYGYTF.

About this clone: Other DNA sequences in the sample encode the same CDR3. CDR3 nucleotides: TGTGCCAGCAGCGTAGGACAGGGGGGCGAGCAGTACTTC. It codes for CASSVGQGGEQYF. The chain has TRBV9 and TRBJ2-7; 9 bases are a match to TRBD1. The V segment lost 0 bases and the J segment 6 bases; nucleotides outside the gene matches: 1. The CDR3 consists of 13 residues. Germline CDR1 is SGDLS and CDR2 is YYNGEE.

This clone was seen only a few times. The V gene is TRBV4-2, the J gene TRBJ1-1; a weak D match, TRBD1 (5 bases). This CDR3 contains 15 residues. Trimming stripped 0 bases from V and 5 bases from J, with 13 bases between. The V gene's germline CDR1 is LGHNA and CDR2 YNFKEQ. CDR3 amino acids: CASSQDRGRTTEAFF. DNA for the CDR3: TGTGCCAGCAGCCAAGATCGGGGCAGGACGACTGAAGCTTTCTTT.

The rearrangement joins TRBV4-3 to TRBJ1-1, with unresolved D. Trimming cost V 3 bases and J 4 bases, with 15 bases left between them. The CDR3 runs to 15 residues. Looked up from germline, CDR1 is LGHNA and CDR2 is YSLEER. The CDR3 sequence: CASSQSRGMSTEAFF. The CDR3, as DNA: TGCGCCAGCAGCCAGTCTAGAGGGATGAGCACTGAAGCTTTCTTT.

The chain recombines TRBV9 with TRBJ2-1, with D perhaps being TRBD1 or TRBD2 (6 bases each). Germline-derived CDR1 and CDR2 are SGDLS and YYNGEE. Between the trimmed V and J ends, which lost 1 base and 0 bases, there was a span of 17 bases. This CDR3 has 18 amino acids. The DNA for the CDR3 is TGTGCCAGCAGCGTAAGCGTTCGGGGGCAAAGCTCCTACAATGAGCAGTTCTTC. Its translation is CASSVSVRGQSSYNEQFF.

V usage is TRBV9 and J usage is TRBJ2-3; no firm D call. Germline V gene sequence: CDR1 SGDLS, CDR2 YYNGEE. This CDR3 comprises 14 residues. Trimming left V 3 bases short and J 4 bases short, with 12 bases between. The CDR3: CASSAQLSSDTQYF. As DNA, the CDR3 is TGTGCCAGCAGCGCCCAACTTAGTTCAGATACGCAGTATTTT.

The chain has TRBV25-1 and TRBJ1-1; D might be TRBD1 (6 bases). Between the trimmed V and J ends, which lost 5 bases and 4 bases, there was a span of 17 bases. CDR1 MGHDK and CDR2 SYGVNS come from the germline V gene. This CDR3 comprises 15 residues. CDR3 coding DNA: TGTGCCAGCAGTCACCCAACAGGGCCGGGCACTGAAGCTTTCTTT. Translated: CASSHPTGPGTEAFF.

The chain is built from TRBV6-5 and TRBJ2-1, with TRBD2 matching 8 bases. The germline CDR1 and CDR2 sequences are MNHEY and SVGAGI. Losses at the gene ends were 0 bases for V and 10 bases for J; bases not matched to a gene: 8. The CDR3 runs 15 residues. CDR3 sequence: CASSYSTSARGEQFF. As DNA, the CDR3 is TGTGCCAGCAGTTACTCGACTAGCGCAAGAGGGGAGCAGTTCTTC.

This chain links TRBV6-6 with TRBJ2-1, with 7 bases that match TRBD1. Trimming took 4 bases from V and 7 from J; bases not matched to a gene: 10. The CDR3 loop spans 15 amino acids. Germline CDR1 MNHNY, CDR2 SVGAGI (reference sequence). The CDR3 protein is CASSSDRVRRNEQFF. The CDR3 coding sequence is TGTGCCAGCAGTTCCGACAGGGTGAGAAGGAATGAGCAGTTCTTC.

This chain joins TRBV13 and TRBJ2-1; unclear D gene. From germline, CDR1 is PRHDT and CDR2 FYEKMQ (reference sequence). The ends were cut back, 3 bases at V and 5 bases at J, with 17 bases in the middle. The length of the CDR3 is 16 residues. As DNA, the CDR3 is TGTGCCAGCAGCTTTAGGCTGGGGAACGTTAACAATGAGCAGTTCTTC. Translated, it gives CASSFRLGNVNNEQFF.

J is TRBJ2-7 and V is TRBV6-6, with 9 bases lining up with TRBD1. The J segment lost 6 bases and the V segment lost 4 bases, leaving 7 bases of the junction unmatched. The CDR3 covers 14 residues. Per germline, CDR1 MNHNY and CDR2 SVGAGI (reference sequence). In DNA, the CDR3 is TGTGCCAGCAGTTTAGGACAGGGGATCAGCGAGCAGTACTTC. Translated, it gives CASSLGQGISEQYF.

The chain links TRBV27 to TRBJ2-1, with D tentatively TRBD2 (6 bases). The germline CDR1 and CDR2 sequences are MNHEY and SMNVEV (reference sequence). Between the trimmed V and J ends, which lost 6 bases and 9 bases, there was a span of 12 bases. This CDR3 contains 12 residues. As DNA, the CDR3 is TGTGCCAGCAGCGAATGGGGAGGTGAGCAGTTCTTC. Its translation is CASSEWGGEQFF.

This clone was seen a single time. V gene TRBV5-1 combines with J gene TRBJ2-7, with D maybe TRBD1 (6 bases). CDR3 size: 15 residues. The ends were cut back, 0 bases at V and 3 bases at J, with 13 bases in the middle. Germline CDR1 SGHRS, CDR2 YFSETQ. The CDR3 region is CASSLAGQIFYEQYF. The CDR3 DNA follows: TGCGCCAGCAGCTTGGCAGGACAGATCTTCTACGAGCAGTACTTC.

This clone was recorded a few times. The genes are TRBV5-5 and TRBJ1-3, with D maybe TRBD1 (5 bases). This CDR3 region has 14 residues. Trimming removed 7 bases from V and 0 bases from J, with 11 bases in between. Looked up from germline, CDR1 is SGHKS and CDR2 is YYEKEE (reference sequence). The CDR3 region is CASFSGGSGNTIYF. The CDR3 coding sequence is TGTGCCAGCTTTTCCGGGGGCTCTGGAAACACCATATATTTT.

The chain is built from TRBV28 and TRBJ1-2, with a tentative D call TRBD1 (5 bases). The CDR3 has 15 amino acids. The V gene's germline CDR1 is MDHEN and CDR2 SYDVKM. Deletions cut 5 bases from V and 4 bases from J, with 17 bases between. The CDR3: CASSHQGFLRYGYTF. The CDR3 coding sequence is TGTGCCAGCAGTCACCAGGGTTTTTTGCGCTATGGCTACACCTTC.